These T cell receptor beta chains were read from a single sample in a study of T cell responses to AZD1222 COVID-19 vaccine. Clones were read by immunoSEQ multiplex PCR, and TCRdb kept only the in-frame ones, dropping some. The profile shows some 130,000 clones, roughly 89% of them singletons. The sample in question was peripheral blood, obtained on day 0 of AZD1222 vaccination. The origin of the receptors is an adult in good health. CDR3s include the opening cysteine and the closing phenylalanine or tryptophan.

J: TRBJ2-7; V: TRBV28; CDR3: CASRETSGSGYEQYF
J: TRBJ1-1; V: TRBV29-1; CDR3: CSVSQGTNTEAFF
J: TRBJ2-1; V: TRBV2; CDR3: CASRADSYNEQFF
J: TRBJ2-7; V: TRBV18; CDR3: CASSPPGRHEQYF
J: TRBJ2-7; V: TRBV29-1; CDR3: CSVRDYEQYF
J: TRBJ1-1; V: TRBV10-1; CDR3: CASSARGVAEAFF
J: TRBJ1-4; V: TRBV7-9; CDR3: CASSLDRAGGEKLFF
J: TRBJ1-2; V: TRBV2; CDR3: CASSSPRGGDLGYTF
J: TRBJ1-5; V: TRBV6-6; CDR3: CASTHGQAGQPQHF
J: TRBJ1-2; V: TRBV18; CDR3: CASSPTRVLDGYTF
J: TRBJ1-1; V: TRBV7-9; CDR3: CASSLGQVNTEAFF
J: TRBJ2-2; V: TRBV6-6; CDR3: CASSYYLGRAGELFF
J: TRBJ1-4; V: TRBV5-1; CDR3: CASSLSTTNEKLFF
J: TRBJ2-1; V: TRBV3-1/TRBV3-2; CDR3: CASSLMTTSGSSYNEQFF
J: TRBJ1-2; V: TRBV9; CDR3: CASSVGQGLLSNYGYTF
J: TRBJ1-2; V: TRBV12-3/TRBV12-4; CDR3: CASSRQGYYGYTF